This T cell receptor (beta chain) was found in a study of blood T cell repertoires in COVID-19. At the level of the study: The origin of the acute and convalescent COVID-19 samples was the United States, Italy and Spain. PBMCs, B-cell-depleted T cells, or T cells provided the cDNA or gDNA that made up the material.

The V end lost 0 bases, the J end lost 4 bases, and 7 bases lay between the germline ends. This CDR3 region has 14 residues. Per germline, CDR1 KGHSH and CDR2 LQKENI. Under the authors' procedure: Reference gene primer amplification gave nucleated cell count estimates. Clones were sequenced by immunoSEQ multiplex PCR, and TCRdb holds only the in-frame ones, with some missing. Clonal size and the V and J genes are those of that table, whereas D and trimming came from the DNA. This table has about 62,000 clones, 70% to 90% appearing once. The TCR originated in a man aged 65-85 years with acute or convalescent COVID-19. The chain has TRBV18 and TRBJ2-1; D is unclear. Source material: peripheral blood. In DNA form, the CDR3 reads TGTGCCAGCTCACCACCCGTGACATACAATGAGCAGTTCTTC. Translated, it gives CASSPPVTYNEQFF.